This is a list of T cell receptor beta chains from one sample in a study of shared clonotypes between healthy human individuals. The repertoire was sequenced with immunoSEQ multiplex PCR; TCRdb's copy has only in-frame clones and lacks some. The sample has roughly 2.5 million clones, roughly 92% seen once. The sample consisted of naive CD4+ T cells sorted from blood. The receptors derive from a man aged 18 to 29 in good health. CDR3s include the opening cysteine and the closing phenylalanine or tryptophan. The order of the fields is D gene, J gene, V gene, clone size, CDR3 DNA, CDR3 protein. The D gene is left open where the match is weak. Clone size is given for some rows only: seen once, a few or many times, or a class if the clone is expanded.

d_call: TRBD2; j_call: TRBJ2-3; v_call: TRBV15; clone_size: .; cdr3_nt: TGTGCCACCAGCAGAGCAGCGGGGGCCCACACAGATACGCAGTATTTT; cdr3_aa: CATSRAAGAHTDTQYF
d_call: .; j_call: TRBJ2-5; v_call: TRBV2; clone_size: .; cdr3_nt: TGTGCCAGCAGTGGGCCCCCCGCGGGGACCCAGTACTTC; cdr3_aa: CASSGPPAGTQYF
d_call: .; j_call: TRBJ2-7; v_call: TRBV6-6; clone_size: .; cdr3_nt: TGTGCCAGCAGTTTAGGCGGCGAGCAGTACTTC; cdr3_aa: CASSLGGEQYF
d_call: .; j_call: TRBJ2-2; v_call: TRBV5-1; clone_size: .; cdr3_nt: TGCGCCAGCAGCTTGGACGCCGGCGCCGGGGAGCTGTTTTTT; cdr3_aa: CASSLDAGAGELFF
d_call: TRBD2; j_call: TRBJ2-3; v_call: TRBV7-2; clone_size: .; cdr3_nt: TGTGCCAGCAGTTTGAGCGGGGGGGCCTCAGATACGCAGTATTTT; cdr3_aa: CASSLSGGASDTQYF
d_call: .; j_call: TRBJ2-7; v_call: TRBV12-2; clone_size: .; cdr3_nt: TGTGCAAGTCGCTTCGGCAGAAACTACGCTACCACCTACGAGCAGTACTTC; cdr3_aa: CASRFGRNYATTYEQYF
d_call: TRBD2; j_call: TRBJ2-2; v_call: TRBV6-6; clone_size: .; cdr3_nt: TGTGCCAGCAGTCTTCGACTAGCCGACACCGGGGAGCTGTTTTTT; cdr3_aa: CASSLRLADTGELFF
d_call: .; j_call: TRBJ2-5; v_call: TRBV30; clone_size: .; cdr3_nt: TGTGCCTGGAGTCCTGGGACGGAGACCCAGTACTTC; cdr3_aa: CAWSPGTETQYF
d_call: TRBD1; j_call: TRBJ2-6; v_call: TRBV7-2; clone_size: .; cdr3_nt: TGTGCCAGCAGCCGGACAGGGGTCGGGGCCAACGTCCTGACTTTC; cdr3_aa: CASSRTGVGANVLTF
d_call: TRBD1; j_call: TRBJ1-2; v_call: TRBV19; clone_size: .; cdr3_nt: TGTGCCAGTAGTCCTTGGGACAGCTCTTCCTATGGCTACACCTTC; cdr3_aa: CASSPWDSSSYGYTF
d_call: .; j_call: TRBJ2-6; v_call: TRBV18; clone_size: .; cdr3_nt: TGTGCCAGCTCACCACCCTCGTCTGGGGCCAACGTCCTGACTTTC; cdr3_aa: CASSPPSSGANVLTF
d_call: TRBD1; j_call: TRBJ2-4; v_call: TRBV30; clone_size: .; cdr3_nt: TGTGCCACTAATTCCGGGACAGGGGGCTTTTACTGGACCAAAAACATTCAGTACTTC; cdr3_aa: CATNSGTGGFYWTKNIQYF
d_call: .; j_call: TRBJ1-6; v_call: TRBV19; clone_size: .; cdr3_nt: TGTGCCAGTAGTATGGGAAGGAATTCACCCCTCCACTTT; cdr3_aa: CASSMGRNSPLHF
d_call: TRBD1; j_call: TRBJ1-6; v_call: TRBV7-6; clone_size: .; cdr3_nt: TGTGCCAGCAGCCGGGGACAGGCTAATTCACCCCTCCACTTT; cdr3_aa: CASSRGQANSPLHF
d_call: .; j_call: TRBJ1-5; v_call: TRBV7-9; clone_size: .; cdr3_nt: TGTGCCAGCAGCCCCCGCGGGGGTGACAATCAGCCCCAGCATTTT; cdr3_aa: CASSPRGGDNQPQHF
d_call: TRBD1; j_call: TRBJ1-1; v_call: TRBV5-6; clone_size: .; cdr3_nt: TGTGCCAGCAGCGGGAGGACAGGGAAGGACACTGAAGCTTTCTTT; cdr3_aa: CASSGRTGKDTEAFF
d_call: TRBD1; j_call: TRBJ2-7; v_call: TRBV29-1; clone_size: .; cdr3_nt: TGCAGCGTACGACAGGGGGCACACGAGCAGTACTTC; cdr3_aa: CSVRQGAHEQYF
d_call: .; j_call: TRBJ1-3; v_call: TRBV6-6; clone_size: .; cdr3_nt: TGTGCCAGCTCCCCGGCTGCTGGAAACACCATATATTTT; cdr3_aa: CASSPAAGNTIYF
d_call: .; j_call: TRBJ2-3; v_call: TRBV19; clone_size: .; cdr3_nt: TGTGCCAGTAGTATCGACGTGTCAGATACGCAGTATTTT; cdr3_aa: CASSIDVSDTQYF
d_call: .; j_call: TRBJ2-1; v_call: TRBV11-3; clone_size: .; cdr3_nt: TGTGCCAGCAGCTCCGACGCTTACAATGAGCAGTTCTTC; cdr3_aa: CASSSDAYNEQFF
d_call: .; j_call: TRBJ2-1; v_call: TRBV2; clone_size: .; cdr3_nt: TGTGCCAGCAGTGAAAATGGGTTAAGCGTCCGGTTCTTC; cdr3_aa: CASSENGLSVRFF
d_call: .; j_call: TRBJ1-2; v_call: TRBV6-6; clone_size: .; cdr3_nt: TGTGCCAGCAGGGACCTAGTGGTTAACTATGGCTACACCTTC; cdr3_aa: CASRDLVVNYGYTF
d_call: .; j_call: TRBJ1-1; v_call: TRBV29-1; clone_size: .; cdr3_nt: TGCAGCGTTGTAGGGCGTGGAGGCACTGAAGCTTTCTTT; cdr3_aa: CSVVGRGGTEAFF
d_call: .; j_call: TRBJ2-3; v_call: TRBV19; clone_size: .; cdr3_nt: TGTGCCAGTAGTGAGACTATGGACAGCACAGATACGCAGTATTTT; cdr3_aa: CASSETMDSTDTQYF
d_call: .; j_call: TRBJ1-2; v_call: TRBV5-4; clone_size: .; cdr3_nt: TGTGCCAGCAGCCCCGGACTGGAGAACTATGGCTACACCTTC; cdr3_aa: CASSPGLENYGYTF
d_call: TRBD1; j_call: TRBJ1-1; v_call: TRBV12-5; clone_size: .; cdr3_nt: TGTGCTAGTGGTTCCGACAGGGATGAAGCTTTCTTT; cdr3_aa: CASGSDRDEAFF
d_call: .; j_call: TRBJ1-5; v_call: TRBV6-4; clone_size: .; cdr3_nt: TGTGCCAGCAGTGAGACAGTCAATCAGCCCCAGCATTTT; cdr3_aa: CASSETVNQPQHF
d_call: TRBD2; j_call: TRBJ2-1; v_call: TRBV10-3; clone_size: few; cdr3_nt: TGTGCCATCAGGACCCTCGGGCGGGGGGCTGAAAATGAGCAGTTCTTC; cdr3_aa: CAIRTLGRGAENEQFF
d_call: .; j_call: TRBJ2-1; v_call: TRBV19; clone_size: .; cdr3_nt: TGTGCCAGTAGTATAAGCAGTGTAAATGAGCAGTTCTTC; cdr3_aa: CASSISSVNEQFF
d_call: .; j_call: TRBJ2-5; v_call: TRBV7-2; clone_size: .; cdr3_nt: TGTGCCAGCAGCTTAGGACAGGTGGTCCAAGAGACCCAGTACTTC; cdr3_aa: CASSLGQVVQETQYF
d_call: TRBD2; j_call: TRBJ2-3; v_call: TRBV30; clone_size: .; cdr3_nt: TGTGCCTGGACTAGCGGGCAGACAGATACGCAGTATTTT; cdr3_aa: CAWTSGQTDTQYF
d_call: TRBD1; j_call: TRBJ2-7; v_call: TRBV19; clone_size: .; cdr3_nt: TGTGCCAGTAGTGCCTCCGGGACAGTCTTAAAAGGGGACTACGAGCAGTACTTC; cdr3_aa: CASSASGTVLKGDYEQYF
d_call: .; j_call: TRBJ1-5; v_call: TRBV18; clone_size: .; cdr3_nt: TGTGCCAGCTCACAAACAGGGAATAGCAATCAGCCCCAGCATTTT; cdr3_aa: CASSQTGNSNQPQHF
d_call: TRBD2; j_call: TRBJ2-7; v_call: TRBV7-2; clone_size: .; cdr3_nt: TGTGCCAGCAGTTTAGCGGGAGGGGGCCCCTACGAGCAGTACTTC; cdr3_aa: CASSLAGGGPYEQYF
d_call: .; j_call: TRBJ1-1; v_call: TRBV14; clone_size: .; cdr3_nt: TGTGCCAGCAGCCATTACCCAAGCACTGAAGCTTTCTTT; cdr3_aa: CASSHYPSTEAFF
d_call: TRBD1; j_call: TRBJ1-2; v_call: TRBV2; clone_size: .; cdr3_nt: TGTGCCAGCAGGAGTAGGGACAGATCTAACTATGGCTACACCTTC; cdr3_aa: CASRSRDRSNYGYTF
d_call: TRBD1; j_call: TRBJ2-2; v_call: TRBV5-1; clone_size: .; cdr3_nt: TGCGCCAGCAGCCGGGCCGGGACAGGGGACACCGGGGAGCTGTTTTTT; cdr3_aa: CASSRAGTGDTGELFF
d_call: .; j_call: TRBJ2-5; v_call: TRBV5-1; clone_size: .; cdr3_nt: TGCGCCAGCAGCTTAAGGTGGTCACAAGAGACCCAGTACTTC; cdr3_aa: CASSLRWSQETQYF
d_call: TRBD2; j_call: TRBJ2-7; v_call: TRBV10-2; clone_size: .; cdr3_nt: TGCGCCAGCAGTGAGTCGGGACTACGGATCTACGAGCAGTACTTC; cdr3_aa: CASSESGLRIYEQYF
d_call: .; j_call: TRBJ2-5; v_call: TRBV20-1; clone_size: .; cdr3_nt: TGCAGTGCAGCCGAAGAGACCCAGTACTTC; cdr3_aa: CSAAEETQYF
d_call: TRBD1; j_call: TRBJ2-7; v_call: TRBV6-5; clone_size: .; cdr3_nt: TGTGCCATCAGCAGGGGGATCGGGACCTACGAGCAGTACTTC; cdr3_aa: CAISRGIGTYEQYF
d_call: .; j_call: TRBJ2-7; v_call: TRBV27; clone_size: .; cdr3_nt: TGTGCCAGCAGTTTGACGGGGGAGCAGTACTTC; cdr3_aa: CASSLTGEQYF
d_call: .; j_call: TRBJ2-7; v_call: TRBV6-5; clone_size: .; cdr3_nt: TGTGCCAGCAGCCCAACCTACAGGGATTCCAGCGAGCAGTACTTC; cdr3_aa: CASSPTYRDSSEQYF